This record looks at one TCR beta chain sequence and its context. As yet, its antigen is unknown. Germline-derived CDR1 and CDR2 are SEHNR and FQNEAQ (reference sequence). Between the trimmed V and J ends, which lost 4 bases and 5 bases, there was a span of 20 bases. The CDR3 has 16 amino acids. RNA extraction and reverse transcription yielded cDNA as sequencing template. Some clones are missing from TCRdb's copy, which holds only in-frame ones; the method was immunoSEQ multiplex PCR. The sample consists of about 160,000 clones, roughly 65% of them appearing once. The data belong to a study of CD8+ T cells in alopecia areata. Notes on the study in general: The study found tofacitinib significantly decreased scalp clonality and expanded CD8+ clones among the top 100.

Treatment here: oral pan-JAK inhibitor, 5-10 mg twice daily. Lesional scalp punch biopsies and peripheral blood were collected from alopecia areata patients. The sample consisted of CD4+ T cells sorted from blood, taken at week 4, from a patient treated with tofacitinib. V and J are TRBV7-9 and TRBJ1-2; maybe TRBD1 (5 bases). This TCR came from a human donor with alopecia areata. The CDR3 loop is CASSSLRGTAIYGYTF. The CDR3 DNA sequence: TGTGCCAGCAGCTCCCTTAGAGGGACGGCAATTTATGGCTACACCTTC.